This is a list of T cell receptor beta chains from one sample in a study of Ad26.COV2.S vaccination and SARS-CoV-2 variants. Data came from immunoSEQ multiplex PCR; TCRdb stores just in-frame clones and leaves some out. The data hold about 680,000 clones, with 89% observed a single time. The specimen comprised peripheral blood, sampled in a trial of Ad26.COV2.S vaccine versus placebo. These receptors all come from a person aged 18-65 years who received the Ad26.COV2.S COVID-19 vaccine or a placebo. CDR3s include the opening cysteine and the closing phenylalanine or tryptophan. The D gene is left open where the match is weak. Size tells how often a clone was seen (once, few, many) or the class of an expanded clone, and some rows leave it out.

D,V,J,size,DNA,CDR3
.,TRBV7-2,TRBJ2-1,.,TGTGCCAGCAGTTTAACATCGACGGGCCGGAATGAGCAGTTCTTC,CASSLTSTGRNEQFF
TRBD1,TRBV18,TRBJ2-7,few,TGTGCCAGCTCACCACCAGGTCAGGGGGCCTACGAGCAGTACTTC,CASSPPGQGAYEQYF
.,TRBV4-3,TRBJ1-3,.,TGCGCCAGCAGCCAAGCCGCGTCAGGGTCCGGAAACACCATATATTTT,CASSQAASGSGNTIYF
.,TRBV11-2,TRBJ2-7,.,TGTGCCAGCAGCTTAGCTCCTAGGTCCCACGAGCAGTACTTC,CASSLAPRSHEQYF
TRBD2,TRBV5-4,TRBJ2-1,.,TGTGCCAGCAGCTTGCCTAGCGGGGGCTTATCCTACAATGAGCAGTTCTTC,CASSLPSGGLSYNEQFF
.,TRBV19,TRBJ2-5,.,TGTGCCAGTAGTAGCCATAGGGATTCGCTCCAGGAGACCCAGTACTTC,CASSSHRDSLQETQYF
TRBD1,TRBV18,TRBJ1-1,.,TGTGCCAGCAACTCGCCCGGGACAGGGAAATTGATCACTGAAGCTTTCTTT,CASNSPGTGKLITEAFF
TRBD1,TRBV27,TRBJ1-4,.,TGTGCCAGCAGTCCGGGACAGCTTTGGGGCGGAAAACTGTTTTTT,CASSPGQLWGGKLFF
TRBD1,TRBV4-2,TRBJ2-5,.,TGTGCCAGCAGCCAAGAGGGGACAGGGGGCGGGGAGACCCAGTACTTC,CASSQEGTGGGETQYF
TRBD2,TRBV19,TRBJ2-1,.,TGTGCCAGTAGTATAGCTGGGACACCTCAGGGTGGCGGGGGGGCGGTGAATGAGCAGTTCTTC,CASSIAGTPQGGGGAVNEQFF